Here is one T cell receptor (beta chain) with its context. Libraries were prepared by immunoSEQ multiplex PCR; TCRdb keeps only in-frame clonotypes and omits some of them. This table has several thousand clones, around four fifths appearing once. These data are taken from a study of PD-1 blockade in classical Hodgkin lymphoma. No patient escaped relapse after autologous stem cell transplantation, and brentuximab vedotin exposure varied. It was by magnetic negative selection that CD4+ T cells were purified from thawed PBMCs. The length of the CDR3 is 15 residues. The V gene end was trimmed by 6 bases and the J gene end by 7 bases; junction bases not matched to a gene: 5. Germline V lookup: CDR1 MNHNY, CDR2 SVGAGI (reference sequence).

This chain joins TRBV6-6 and TRBJ2-1, with TRBD2 identical over 14 bases. The material was CD4+ T cells from blood, obtained at baseline. The source of this sequence is a human donor with classical Hodgkin lymphoma. CDR3 residues: CASSRLAGGSNEQFF. The CDR3 bases are TGTGCCAGCAGCAGACTAGCGGGAGGGTCAAATGAGCAGTTCTTC.